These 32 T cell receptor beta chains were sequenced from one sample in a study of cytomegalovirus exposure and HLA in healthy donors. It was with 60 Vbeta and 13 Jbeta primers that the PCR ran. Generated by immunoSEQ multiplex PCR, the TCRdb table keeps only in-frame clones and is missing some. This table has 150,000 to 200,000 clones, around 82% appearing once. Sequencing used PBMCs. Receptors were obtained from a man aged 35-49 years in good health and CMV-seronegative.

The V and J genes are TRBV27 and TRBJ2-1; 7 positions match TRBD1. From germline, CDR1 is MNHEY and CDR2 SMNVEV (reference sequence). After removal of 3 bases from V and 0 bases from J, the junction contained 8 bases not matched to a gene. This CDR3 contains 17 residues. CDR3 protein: CASSLRSWTGSYNEQFF. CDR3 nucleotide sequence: TGTGCCAGCAGTTTGAGGAGTTGGACAGGCTCCTACAATGAGCAGTTCTTC.

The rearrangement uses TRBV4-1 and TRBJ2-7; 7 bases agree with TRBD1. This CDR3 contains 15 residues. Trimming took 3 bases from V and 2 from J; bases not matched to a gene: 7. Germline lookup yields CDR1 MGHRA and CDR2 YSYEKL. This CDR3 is CASSQTPGQTYEQYF. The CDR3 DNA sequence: TGCGCCAGCAGCCAGACCCCGGGACAGACCTACGAGCAGTACTTC.

The CDR3: CASRSRGQETQYF. In nucleotides, the CDR3 is TGTGCCAGCAGGTCTAGGGGCCAAGAGACCCAGTACTTC. The V gene is TRBV7-2, the J gene TRBJ2-5; D perhaps matches TRBD1 (5 bases). The CDR3 length is 13 residues. From germline, CDR1 is SGHTA and CDR2 FQGNSA. V was shortened by 6 bases and J by 1 base, with 9 bases between the two germline ends.

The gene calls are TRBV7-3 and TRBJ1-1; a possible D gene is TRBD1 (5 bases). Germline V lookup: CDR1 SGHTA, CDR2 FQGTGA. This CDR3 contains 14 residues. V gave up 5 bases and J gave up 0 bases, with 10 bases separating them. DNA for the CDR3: TGTGCCAGCAGCGCCGGGGGTTTGAACACTGAAGCTTTCTTT. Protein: CASSAGGLNTEAFF.

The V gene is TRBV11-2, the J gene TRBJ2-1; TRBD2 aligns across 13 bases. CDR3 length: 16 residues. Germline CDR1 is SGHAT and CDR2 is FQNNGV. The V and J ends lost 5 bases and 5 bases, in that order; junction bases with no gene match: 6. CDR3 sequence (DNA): TGTGCCAGCAGCCTCGGACTAGCGGGAGTGAACAATGAGCAGTTCTTC. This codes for CASSLGLAGVNNEQFF.

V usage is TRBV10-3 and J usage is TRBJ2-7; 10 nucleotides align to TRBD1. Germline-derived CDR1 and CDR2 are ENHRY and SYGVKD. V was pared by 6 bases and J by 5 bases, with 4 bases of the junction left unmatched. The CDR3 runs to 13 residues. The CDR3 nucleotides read TGTGCCATCAGCGACAGGGGGCCCGACGAGCAGTACTTC. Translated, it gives CAISDRGPDEQYF.

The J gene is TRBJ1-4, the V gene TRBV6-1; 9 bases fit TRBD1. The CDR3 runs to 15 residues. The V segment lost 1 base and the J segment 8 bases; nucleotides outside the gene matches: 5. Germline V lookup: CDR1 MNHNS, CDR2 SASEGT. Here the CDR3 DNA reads TGTGCCAGCAGTGAAGGGGGGACAGGGACAGAAAAACTGTTTTTT. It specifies CASSEGGTGTEKLFF.

The CDR3 sequence: CASSTSDSRNQETQYF. DNA for the CDR3: TGTGCCAGTAGTACCTCCGACAGCCGGAACCAAGAGACCCAGTACTTC. The chain is built from TRBV19 and TRBJ2-5; possibly TRBD1 for D (5 bases). Germline CDR1 LNHDA, CDR2 SQIVND (reference sequence). Trimming stripped 4 bases from V and 0 bases from J, with 15 bases between. The CDR3 consists of 16 residues.

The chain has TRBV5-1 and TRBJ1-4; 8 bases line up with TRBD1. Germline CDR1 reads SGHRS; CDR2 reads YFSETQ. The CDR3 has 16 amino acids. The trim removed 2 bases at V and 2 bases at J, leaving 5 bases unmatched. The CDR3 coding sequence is TGCGCCAGCAGCTTAACCAGGGGGCCCACTAATGAAAAACTGTTTTTT. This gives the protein CASSLTRGPTNEKLFF.

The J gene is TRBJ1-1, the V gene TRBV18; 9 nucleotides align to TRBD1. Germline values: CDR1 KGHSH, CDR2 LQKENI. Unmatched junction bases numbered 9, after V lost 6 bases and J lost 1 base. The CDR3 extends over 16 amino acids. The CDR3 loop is CASSAFTGGSNTEAFF. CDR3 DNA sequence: TGTGCCAGCTCCGCTTTTACAGGGGGCTCGAACACTGAAGCTTTCTTT.

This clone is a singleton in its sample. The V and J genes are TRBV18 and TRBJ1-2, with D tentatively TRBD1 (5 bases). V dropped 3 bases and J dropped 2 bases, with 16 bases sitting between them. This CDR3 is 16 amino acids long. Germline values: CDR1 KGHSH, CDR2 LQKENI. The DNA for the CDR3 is TGTGCCAGCTCACCGGGGCACCAGGAGCTAAACTATGGCTACACCTTC. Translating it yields CASSPGHQELNYGYTF.

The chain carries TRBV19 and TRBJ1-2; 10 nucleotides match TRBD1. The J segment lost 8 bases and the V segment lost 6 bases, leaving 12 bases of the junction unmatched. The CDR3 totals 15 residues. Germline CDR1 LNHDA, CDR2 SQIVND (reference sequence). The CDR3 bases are TGTGCCAGTAGGGATCGGGGACAGGGGTTACTCGGCTACACCTTC. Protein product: CASRDRGQGLLGYTF.

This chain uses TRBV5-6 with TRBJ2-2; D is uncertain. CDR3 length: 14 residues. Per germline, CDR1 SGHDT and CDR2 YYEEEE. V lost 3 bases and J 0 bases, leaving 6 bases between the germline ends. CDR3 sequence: CASSYFANTGELFF. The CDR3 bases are TGTGCCAGCAGCTATTTCGCGAACACCGGGGAGCTGTTTTTT.

For the CDR3, the DNA is TGTGCCAGCAGCTGGCCTGGGACAGGGAGGACTGAAGCTTTCTTT. Translating gives CASSWPGTGRTEAFF. The V call is TRBV5-5, the J call TRBJ1-1; TRBD1 aligns across 9 bases. Trimming took 3 bases from V and 5 from J; bases not matched to a gene: 8. Looked up from germline, CDR1 is SGHKS and CDR2 is YYEKEE (reference sequence). CDR3 size: 15 residues. Combining the CDR3 with reference TRBV5-5 and TRBJ1-1 gives the whole variable domain DAGVTQSPTHLIKTRGQQVTLRCSPISGHKSVSWYQQVLGQGPQFIFQYYEKEERGRGNFPDRFSARQFPNYSSELNVNALLLGDSALYLCASSWPGTGRTEAFFGQGTRLTVV.

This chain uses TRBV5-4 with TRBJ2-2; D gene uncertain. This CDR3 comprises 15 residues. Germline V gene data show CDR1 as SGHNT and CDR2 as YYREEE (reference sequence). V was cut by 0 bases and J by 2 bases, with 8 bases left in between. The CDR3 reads CASSLARGNTGELFF. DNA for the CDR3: TGTGCCAGCAGCTTGGCGAGAGGAAACACCGGGGAGCTGTTTTTT.

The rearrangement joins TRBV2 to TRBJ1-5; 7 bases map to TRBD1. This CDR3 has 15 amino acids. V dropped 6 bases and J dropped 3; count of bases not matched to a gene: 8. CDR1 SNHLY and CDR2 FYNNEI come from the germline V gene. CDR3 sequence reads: CASSAGQLINQPQHF. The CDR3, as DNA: TGTGCCAGCAGCGCGGGACAGCTTATCAATCAGCCCCAGCATTTT.

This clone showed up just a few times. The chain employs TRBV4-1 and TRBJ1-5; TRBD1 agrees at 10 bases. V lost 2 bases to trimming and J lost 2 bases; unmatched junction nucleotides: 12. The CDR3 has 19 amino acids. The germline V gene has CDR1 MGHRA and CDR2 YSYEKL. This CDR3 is CASSQFGTGDEFGNQPQHF. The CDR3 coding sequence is TGCGCCAGCAGCCAATTTGGGACAGGGGACGAGTTCGGCAATCAGCCCCAGCATTTT.

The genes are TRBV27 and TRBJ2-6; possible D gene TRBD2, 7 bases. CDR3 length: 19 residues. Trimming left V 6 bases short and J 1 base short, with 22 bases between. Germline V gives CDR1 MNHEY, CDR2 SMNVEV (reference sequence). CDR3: CASRGGASGNESGANVLTF. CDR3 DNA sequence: TGTGCCAGCAGGGGGGGGGCTAGCGGCAATGAATCTGGGGCCAACGTCCTGACTTTC. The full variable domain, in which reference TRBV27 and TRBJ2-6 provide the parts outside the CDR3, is EAQVTQNPRYLITVTGKKLTVTCSQNMNHEYMSWYRQDPGLGLRQIYYSMNVEVTDKGDVPEGYKVSRKEKRNFPLILESPSPNQTSLYFCASRGGASGNESGANVLTFGAGSRLTVL.

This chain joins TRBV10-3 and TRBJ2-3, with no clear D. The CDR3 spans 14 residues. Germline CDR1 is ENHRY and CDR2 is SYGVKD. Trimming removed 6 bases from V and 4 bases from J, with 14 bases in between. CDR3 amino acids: CAISETGLSDTQYF. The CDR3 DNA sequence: TGTGCCATCAGCGAGACGGGTCTTTCAGATACGCAGTATTTT.

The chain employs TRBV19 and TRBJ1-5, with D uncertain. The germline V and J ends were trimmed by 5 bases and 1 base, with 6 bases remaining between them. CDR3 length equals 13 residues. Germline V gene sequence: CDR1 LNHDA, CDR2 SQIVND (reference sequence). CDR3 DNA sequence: TGTGCCAGTAGTCCAGGCAGCAATCAGCCCCAGCATTTT. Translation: CASSPGSNQPQHF.

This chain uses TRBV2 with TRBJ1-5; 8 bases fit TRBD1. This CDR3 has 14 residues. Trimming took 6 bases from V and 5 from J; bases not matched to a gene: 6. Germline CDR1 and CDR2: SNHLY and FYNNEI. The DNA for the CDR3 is TGTGCCAGCAGACGACAGACAGGGGATCAGCCCCAGCATTTT. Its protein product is CASRRQTGDQPQHF.

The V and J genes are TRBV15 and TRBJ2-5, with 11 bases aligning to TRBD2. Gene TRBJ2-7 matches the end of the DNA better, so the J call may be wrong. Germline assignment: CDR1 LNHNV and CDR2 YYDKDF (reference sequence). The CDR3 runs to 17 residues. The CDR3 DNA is TGTGCCACCAGCAGAGCTGTTGCTAGCGGGAGGTCTTACGAGCAGTACTTC. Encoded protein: CATSRAVASGRSYEQYF.

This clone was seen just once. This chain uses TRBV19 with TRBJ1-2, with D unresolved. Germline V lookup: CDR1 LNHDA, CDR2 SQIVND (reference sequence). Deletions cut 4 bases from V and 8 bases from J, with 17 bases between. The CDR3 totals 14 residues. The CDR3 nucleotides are TGTGCCAGTAGTACAACAGATTCCCCCTGGGGCTACACCTTC. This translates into CASSTTDSPWGYTF.

In DNA form, the CDR3 reads TGCAGCGTTGATTTAGGGGCTAGCGGGAGGGCCTACAATGAGCAGTTCTTC. It encodes CSVDLGASGRAYNEQFF. This rearrangement joins TRBV29-1 to TRBJ2-1; 12 positions match TRBD2. The J segment lost 2 bases and the V segment lost 3 bases, leaving 8 bases of the junction unmatched. Looked up from germline, CDR1 is SQVTM and CDR2 is ANQGSEA. This CDR3 has 17 amino acids.

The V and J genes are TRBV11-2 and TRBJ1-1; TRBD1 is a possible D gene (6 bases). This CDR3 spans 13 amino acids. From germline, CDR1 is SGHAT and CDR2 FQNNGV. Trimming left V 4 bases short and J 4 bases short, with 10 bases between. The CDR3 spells CASSSQGGTEAFF. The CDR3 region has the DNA TGTGCCAGCAGCTCACAGGGTGGCACTGAAGCTTTCTTT.

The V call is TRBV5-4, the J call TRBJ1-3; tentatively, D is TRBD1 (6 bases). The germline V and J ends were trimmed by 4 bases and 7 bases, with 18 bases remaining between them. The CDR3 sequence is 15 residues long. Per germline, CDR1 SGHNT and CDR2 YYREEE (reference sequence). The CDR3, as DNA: TGTGCCAGCAGCCTTGGGTGGGGCCAGGGGAACACCATATATTTT. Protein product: CASSLGWGQGNTIYF.

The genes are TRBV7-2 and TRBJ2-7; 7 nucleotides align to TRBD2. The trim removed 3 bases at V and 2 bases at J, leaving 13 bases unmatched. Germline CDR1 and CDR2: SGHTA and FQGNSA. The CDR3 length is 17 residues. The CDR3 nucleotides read TGTGCCAGCAGCTTTGGTTCTACCGGGAGGTTACCCTACGAGCAGTACTTC. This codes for CASSFGSTGRLPYEQYF.

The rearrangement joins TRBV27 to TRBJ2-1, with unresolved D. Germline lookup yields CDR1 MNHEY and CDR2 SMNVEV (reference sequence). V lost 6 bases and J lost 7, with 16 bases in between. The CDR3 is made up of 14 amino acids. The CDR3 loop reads CASRDFVGLNEQFF. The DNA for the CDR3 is TGTGCCAGCAGAGACTTTGTAGGTCTAAATGAGCAGTTCTTC.

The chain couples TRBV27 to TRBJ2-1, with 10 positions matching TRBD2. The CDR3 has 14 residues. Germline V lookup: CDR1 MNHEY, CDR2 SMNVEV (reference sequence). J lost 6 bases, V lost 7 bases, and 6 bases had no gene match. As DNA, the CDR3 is TGTGCCAGCATCAGGACTAGCGGAGTCAATGAGCAGTTCTTC. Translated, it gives CASIRTSGVNEQFF.

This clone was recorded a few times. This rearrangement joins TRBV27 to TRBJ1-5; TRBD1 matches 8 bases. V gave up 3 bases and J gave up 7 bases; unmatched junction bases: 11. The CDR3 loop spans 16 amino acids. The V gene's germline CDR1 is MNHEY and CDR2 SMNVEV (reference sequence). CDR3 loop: CASSFLGQGNGQPQHF. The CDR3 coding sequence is TGTGCCAGCAGTTTCCTTGGACAGGGAAATGGGCAGCCCCAGCATTTT.

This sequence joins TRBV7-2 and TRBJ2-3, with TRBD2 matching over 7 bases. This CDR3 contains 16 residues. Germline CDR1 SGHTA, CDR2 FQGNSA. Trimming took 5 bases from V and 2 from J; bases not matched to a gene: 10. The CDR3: CASSGRDYRNTDTQYF. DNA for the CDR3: TGTGCCAGCAGCGGCCGGGACTACCGAAACACAGATACGCAGTATTTT. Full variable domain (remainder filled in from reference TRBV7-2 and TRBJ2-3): GAGVSQSPSNKVTEKGKDVELRCDPISGHTALYWYRQSLGQGLEFLIYFQGNSAPDKSGLPSDRFSAERTGGSVSTLTIQRTQQEDSAVYLCASSGRDYRNTDTQYFGPGTRLTVL.

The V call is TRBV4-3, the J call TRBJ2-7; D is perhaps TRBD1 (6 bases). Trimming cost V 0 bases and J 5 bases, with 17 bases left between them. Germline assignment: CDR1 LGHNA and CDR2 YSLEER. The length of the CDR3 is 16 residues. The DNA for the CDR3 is TGCGCCAGCAGCCAAGAAATCGACGAAGAGGGGGACGAGCAGTACTTC. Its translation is CASSQEIDEEGDEQYF.